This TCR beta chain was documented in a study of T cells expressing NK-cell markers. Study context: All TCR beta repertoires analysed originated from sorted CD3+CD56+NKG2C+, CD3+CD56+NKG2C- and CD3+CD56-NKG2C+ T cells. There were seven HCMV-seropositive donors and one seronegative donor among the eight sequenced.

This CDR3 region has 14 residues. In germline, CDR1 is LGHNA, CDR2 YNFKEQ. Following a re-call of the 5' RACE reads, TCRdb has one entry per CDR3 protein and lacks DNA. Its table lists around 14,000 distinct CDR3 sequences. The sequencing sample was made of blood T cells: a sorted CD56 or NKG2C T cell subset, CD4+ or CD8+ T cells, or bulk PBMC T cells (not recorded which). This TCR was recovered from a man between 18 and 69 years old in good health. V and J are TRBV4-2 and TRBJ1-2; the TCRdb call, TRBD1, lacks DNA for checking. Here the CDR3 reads CASSQETGGRGYTF.